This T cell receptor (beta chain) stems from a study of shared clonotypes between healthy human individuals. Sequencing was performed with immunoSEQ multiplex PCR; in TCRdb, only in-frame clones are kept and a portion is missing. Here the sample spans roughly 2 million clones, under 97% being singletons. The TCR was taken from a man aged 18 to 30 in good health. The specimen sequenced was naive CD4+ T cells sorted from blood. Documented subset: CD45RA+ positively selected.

The DNA for the CDR3 is TGTGCCAGCAGCTTAGCGGGACAACCAAATGAGCAGTTCTTC. This gives the protein CASSLAGQPNEQFF. V and J are TRBV7-9 and TRBJ2-1; TRBD1 is a possible D gene (6 bases). Trimming took 0 bases from V and 7 from J, leaving 10 bases between them. The CDR3 sequence is 14 residues long. The germline V gene has CDR1 SEHNR and CDR2 FQNEAQ (reference sequence).